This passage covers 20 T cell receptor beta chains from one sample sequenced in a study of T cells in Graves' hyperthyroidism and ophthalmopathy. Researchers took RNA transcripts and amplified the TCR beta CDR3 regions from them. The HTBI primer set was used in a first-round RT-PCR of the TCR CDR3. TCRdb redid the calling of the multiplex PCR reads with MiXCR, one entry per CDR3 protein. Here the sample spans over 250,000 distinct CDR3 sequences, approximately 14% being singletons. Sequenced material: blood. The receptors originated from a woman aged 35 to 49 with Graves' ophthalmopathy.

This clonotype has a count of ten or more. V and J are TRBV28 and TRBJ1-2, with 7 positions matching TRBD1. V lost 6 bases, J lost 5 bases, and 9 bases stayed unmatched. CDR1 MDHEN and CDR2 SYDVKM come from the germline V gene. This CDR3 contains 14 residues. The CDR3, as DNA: TGTGCCAGCAGGGGGGGACAGAAGTTGTATGGCTACACCTTC. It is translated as CASRGGQKLYGYTF.

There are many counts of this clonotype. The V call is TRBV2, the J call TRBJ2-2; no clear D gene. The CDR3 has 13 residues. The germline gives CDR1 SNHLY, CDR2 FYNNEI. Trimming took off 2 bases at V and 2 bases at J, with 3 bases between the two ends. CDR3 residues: CASSEQNTGELFF. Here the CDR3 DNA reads TGTGCCAGCAGTGAACAAAACACCGGGGAGCTGTTTTTT.

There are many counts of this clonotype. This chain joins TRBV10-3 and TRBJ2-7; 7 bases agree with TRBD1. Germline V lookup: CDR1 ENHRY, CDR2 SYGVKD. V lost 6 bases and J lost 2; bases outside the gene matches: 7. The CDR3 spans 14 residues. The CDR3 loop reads CAIRAGTVPYEQYF. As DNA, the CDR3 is TGTGCCATCAGAGCCGGGACAGTACCCTACGAGCAGTACTTC.

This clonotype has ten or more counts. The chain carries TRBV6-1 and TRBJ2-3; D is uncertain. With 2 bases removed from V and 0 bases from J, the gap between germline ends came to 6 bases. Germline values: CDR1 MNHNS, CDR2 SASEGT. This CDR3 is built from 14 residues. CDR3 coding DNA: TGTGCCAGCAGTGAAACCGCTAGCACAGATACGCAGTATTTT. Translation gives CASSETASTDTQYF.

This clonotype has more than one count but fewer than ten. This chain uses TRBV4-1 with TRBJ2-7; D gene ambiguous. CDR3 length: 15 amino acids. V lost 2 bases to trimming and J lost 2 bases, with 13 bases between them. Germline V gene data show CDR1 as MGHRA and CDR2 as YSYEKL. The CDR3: CASSQMDRGTYEQYF. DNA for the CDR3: TGCGCCAGCAGCCAAATGGACCGAGGAACCTACGAGCAGTACTTC.

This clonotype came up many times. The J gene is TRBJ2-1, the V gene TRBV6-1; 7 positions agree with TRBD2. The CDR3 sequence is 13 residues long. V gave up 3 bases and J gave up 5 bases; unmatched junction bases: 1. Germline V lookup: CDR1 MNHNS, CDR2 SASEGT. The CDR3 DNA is TGTGCCAGCAGTGACCTAGCGGACAATGAGCAGTTCTTC. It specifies CASSDLADNEQFF.

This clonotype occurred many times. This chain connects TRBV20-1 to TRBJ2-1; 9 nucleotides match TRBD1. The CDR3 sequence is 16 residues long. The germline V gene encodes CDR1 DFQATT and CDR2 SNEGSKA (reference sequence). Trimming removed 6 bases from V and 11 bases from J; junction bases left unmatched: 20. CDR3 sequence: CSASSSSGTGREKQFF. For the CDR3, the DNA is TGCAGTGCCTCTAGCTCTTCGGGGACAGGGAGAGAGAAGCAGTTCTTC.

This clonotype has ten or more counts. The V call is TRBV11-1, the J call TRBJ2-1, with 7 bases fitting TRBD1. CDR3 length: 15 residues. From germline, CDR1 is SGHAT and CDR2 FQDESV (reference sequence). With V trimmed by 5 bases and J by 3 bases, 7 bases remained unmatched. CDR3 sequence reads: CASSLTGIFYNEQFF. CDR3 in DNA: TGTGCCAGCAGCCTGACAGGGATCTTCTACAATGAGCAGTTCTTC. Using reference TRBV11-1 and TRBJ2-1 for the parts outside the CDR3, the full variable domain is EAEVAQSPRYKITEKSQAVAFWCDPISGHATLYWYRQILGQGPELLVQFQDESVVDDSQLPKDRFSAERLKGVDSTLKIQPAELGDSAMYLCASSLTGIFYNEQFFGPGTRLTVL.

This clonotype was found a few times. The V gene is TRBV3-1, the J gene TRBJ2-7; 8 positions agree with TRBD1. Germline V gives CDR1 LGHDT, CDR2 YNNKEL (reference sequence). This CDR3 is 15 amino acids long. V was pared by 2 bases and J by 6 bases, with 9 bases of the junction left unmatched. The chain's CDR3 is CASSQLRTGFAEQYF. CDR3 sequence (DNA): TGTGCCAGCAGCCAACTCCGGACAGGGTTCGCCGAGCAGTACTTC.

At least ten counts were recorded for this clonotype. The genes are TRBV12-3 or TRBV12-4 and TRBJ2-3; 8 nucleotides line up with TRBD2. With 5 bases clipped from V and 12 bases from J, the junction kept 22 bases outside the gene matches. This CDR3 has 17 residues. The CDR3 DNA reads TGTGCCAGCAGTATAAGCGGGACACCCGGTCGGGAGGGGTCTCAGTATTTT. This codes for CASSISGTPGREGSQYF.

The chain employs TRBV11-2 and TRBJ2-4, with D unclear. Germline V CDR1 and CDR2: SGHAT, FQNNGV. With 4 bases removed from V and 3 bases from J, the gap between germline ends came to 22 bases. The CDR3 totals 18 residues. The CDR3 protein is CASSSQLGSPSDKNIQYF. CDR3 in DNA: TGTGCCAGCAGCTCCCAATTGGGCTCCCCATCTGACAAAAACATTCAGTACTTC.

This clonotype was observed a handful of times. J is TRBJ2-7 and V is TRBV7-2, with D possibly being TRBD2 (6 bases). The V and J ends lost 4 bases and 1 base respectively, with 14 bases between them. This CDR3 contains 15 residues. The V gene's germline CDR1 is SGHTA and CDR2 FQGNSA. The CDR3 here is CASSYLASRSYEQYF. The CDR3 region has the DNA TGTGCCAGCAGCTACCTAGCGAGCCGATCCTACGAGCAGTACTTC. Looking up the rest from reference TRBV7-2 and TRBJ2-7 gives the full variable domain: GAGVSQSPSNKVTEKGKDVELRCDPISGHTALYWYRQSLGQGLEFLIYFQGNSAPDKSGLPSDRFSAERTGGSVSTLTIQRTQQEDSAVYLCASSYLASRSYEQYFGPGTRLTVT.

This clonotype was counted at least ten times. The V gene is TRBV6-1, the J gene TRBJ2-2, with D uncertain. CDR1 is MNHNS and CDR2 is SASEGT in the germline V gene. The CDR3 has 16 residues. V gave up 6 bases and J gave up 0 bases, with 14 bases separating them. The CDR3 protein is CASRAGPGANTGELFF. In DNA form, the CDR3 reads TGTGCCAGCAGAGCTGGGCCTGGCGCGAACACCGGGGAGCTGTTTTTT.

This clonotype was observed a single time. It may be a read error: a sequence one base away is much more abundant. The CDR3 DNA sequence: TGTGCCGGCAGTTCTCGAGGACAGGGAGGGGGCCAGCCCCAGCATTTT. Its protein product is CAGSSRGQGGGQPQHF. The chain joins TRBV12-3 or TRBV12-4 to TRBJ1-5; 8 nucleotides match TRBD1. The CDR3 contains 16 residues.

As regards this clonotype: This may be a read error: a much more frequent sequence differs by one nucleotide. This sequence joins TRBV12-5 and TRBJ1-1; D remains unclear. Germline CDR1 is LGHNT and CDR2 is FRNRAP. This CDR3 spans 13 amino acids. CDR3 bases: TGTGCTAGTGGTCCGGCCATAACAACTGAAGCTCTCTTT. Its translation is CASGPAITTEALF. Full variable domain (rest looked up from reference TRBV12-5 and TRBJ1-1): DARVTQTPRHKVTEMGQEVTMRCQPILGHNTVFWYRQTMMQGLELLAYFRNRAPLDDSGMPKDRFSAEMPDATLATLKIQPSEPRDSAVYFCASGPAITTEALFGQGTRLTVV.

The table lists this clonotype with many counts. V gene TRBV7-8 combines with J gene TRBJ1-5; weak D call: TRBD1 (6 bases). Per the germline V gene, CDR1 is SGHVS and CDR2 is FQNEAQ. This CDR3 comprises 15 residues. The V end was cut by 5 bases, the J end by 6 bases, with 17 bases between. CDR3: CASSGVTGRGQPQHF. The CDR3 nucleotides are TGTGCCAGCAGCGGGGTGACAGGACGCGGTCAGCCCCAGCATTTT.

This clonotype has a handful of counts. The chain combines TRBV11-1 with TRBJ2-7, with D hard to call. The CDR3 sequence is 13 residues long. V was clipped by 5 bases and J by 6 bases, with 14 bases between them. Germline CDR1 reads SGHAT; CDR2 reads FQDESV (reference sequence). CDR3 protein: CASSLRSGVEQYF. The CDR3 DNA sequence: TGTGCCAGCAGCCTAAGGTCTGGGGTCGAGCAGTACTTC.

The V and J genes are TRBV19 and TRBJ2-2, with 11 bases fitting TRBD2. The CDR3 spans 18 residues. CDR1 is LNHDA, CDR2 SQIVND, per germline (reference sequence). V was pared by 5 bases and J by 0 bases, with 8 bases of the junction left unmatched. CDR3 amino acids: CASSGLGLAVPNTGELFF. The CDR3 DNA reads TGTGCCAGTAGTGGCTTGGGACTAGCGGTACCGAACACCGGGGAGCTGTTTTTT.

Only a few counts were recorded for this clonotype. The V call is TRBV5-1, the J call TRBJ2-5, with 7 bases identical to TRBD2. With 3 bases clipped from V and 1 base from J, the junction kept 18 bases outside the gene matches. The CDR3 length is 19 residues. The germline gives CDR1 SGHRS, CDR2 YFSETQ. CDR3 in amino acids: CASSYYFGGGYRSQETQYF. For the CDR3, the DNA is TGCGCCAGCAGCTATTACTTCGGGGGAGGGTATCGTAGCCAAGAGACCCAGTACTTC.

The chain's CDR3 is CASSLKGTDSQETQYF. In DNA form, the CDR3 reads TGCGCCAGCAGCCTCAAGGGCACCGACAGCCAAGAGACCCAGTACTTC. The rearrangement joins TRBV4-1 to TRBJ2-5; D is perhaps TRBD1 (5 bases). V was clipped by 4 bases and J by 1 base, with 16 bases between them. This CDR3 is built from 16 residues. From germline, CDR1 is MGHRA and CDR2 YSYEKL.